Listed below are T cell receptor beta chains from one sample, sequenced in a study of T cells after yellow fever vaccination. TCRdb reanalysed the 5' RACE reads using MiXCR and keeps one entry per CDR3 protein. The sample has about 260,000 distinct CDR3 sequences; around 5.2% are singletons. The source was CD4+ T cells sorted from PBMCs, collected on the day of the yellow fever booster vaccination. The receptor source for this set is a man between 18 and 35 years old who received the YFV17D yellow fever vaccine. Each CDR3 is given with its conserved first and last residue. The order of the fields is V gene, D gene, clone size, J gene, CDR3 DNA, CDR3 protein. D genes are given only for firm matches. Only some rows state a clone size, as once, few, many or a class for expanded clones.

V gene: TRBV5-4; D gene: .; clone size: .; J gene: TRBJ2-2; CDR3 DNA: TGTGCCAGCAGCTTAATAGGGACGAGCACCGGGGAGCTGTTTTTT; CDR3 protein: CASSLIGTSTGELFF
V gene: TRBV18; D gene: .; clone size: many; J gene: TRBJ2-5; CDR3 DNA: TGTGCCAGCTCACTTACGGCACAGACCCAGTACTTC; CDR3 protein: CASSLTAQTQYF
V gene: TRBV5-5; D gene: TRBD2; clone size: many; J gene: TRBJ2-5; CDR3 DNA: TGTGCCAGCAGCTTGTACGAGCTAGCGGGGGGACAAGAGACCCAGTACTTC; CDR3 protein: CASSLYELAGGQETQYF
V gene: TRBV7-2; D gene: .; clone size: many; J gene: TRBJ2-3; CDR3 DNA: TGTGCCAGCACCACGGTCCTTACGCAGTATTTT; CDR3 protein: CASTTVLTQYF
V gene: TRBV4-3; D gene: .; clone size: many; J gene: TRBJ2-7; CDR3 DNA: TGCGCCAGCAGCCAAGGGGCTGACGTTAGCTCCTACGAGCAGTACTTC; CDR3 protein: CASSQGADVSSYEQYF
V gene: TRBV5-1; D gene: TRBD1; clone size: .; J gene: TRBJ1-1; CDR3 DNA: TGCGCCAGCAGCCCCCGGGACAGGGTTGCGTCGTGGACTGAAGCTTTCTTT; CDR3 protein: CASSPRDRVASWTEAFF
V gene: TRBV19; D gene: .; clone size: .; J gene: TRBJ1-4; CDR3 DNA: TGTGCCGCGGGCGGGATCGCAACTAATGAAAAACTGTTTTTT; CDR3 protein: CAAGGIATNEKLFF
V gene: TRBV5-1; D gene: TRBD1; clone size: few; J gene: TRBJ1-1; CDR3 DNA: TGCGCCAGCAGCTCACAGGGGGCGAGCACTGAAGCTTTCTTT; CDR3 protein: CASSSQGASTEAFF
V gene: TRBV4-1; D gene: TRBD1; clone size: .; J gene: TRBJ1-5; CDR3 DNA: TGCGCCAGCAGCCGGAGGACAGGTAGTCAGCCCCAGCATTTT; CDR3 protein: CASSRRTGSQPQHF
V gene: TRBV7-9; D gene: .; clone size: .; J gene: TRBJ1-2; CDR3 DNA: TGTGCCAGCAGCTTAGGGATCGCTAGTAACTATGGCTACACCTTC; CDR3 protein: CASSLGIASNYGYTF
V gene: TRBV12-3/TRBV12-4; D gene: .; clone size: .; J gene: TRBJ2-7; CDR3 DNA: TGTGCCAGCAACGCTAGAGGGGACGACGAGCAGTACTTC; CDR3 protein: CASNARGDDEQYF
V gene: TRBV5-6; D gene: .; clone size: .; J gene: TRBJ1-2; CDR3 DNA: TGTGCCAGCAGCTCCGCTCGGCGGGAGGGAAGAGCTTTC; CDR3 protein: CASSSARREGRAF
V gene: TRBV6-2/TRBV6-3; D gene: TRBD1; clone size: .; J gene: TRBJ1-5; CDR3 DNA: TGTGCCAGCAGCCACAGAAAGGACAGGGGAAGAGATCAGCCCCAGCATTTT; CDR3 protein: CASSHRKDRGRDQPQHF
V gene: TRBV12-3/TRBV12-4; D gene: .; clone size: .; J gene: TRBJ1-3; CDR3 DNA: TGTGCCAGCAGTTTAGCGCGGCCACCCGGGCGGGACATATATTTT; CDR3 protein: CASSLARPPGRDIYF
V gene: TRBV5-1; D gene: TRBD1; clone size: few; J gene: TRBJ1-1; CDR3 DNA: TGCGCCAGCAGCGCATACGAGCGGACAGGGGGCTTCTCGGACACTGAAGCTTTCTTT; CDR3 protein: CASSAYERTGGFSDTEAFF
V gene: TRBV3-1; D gene: .; clone size: .; J gene: TRBJ1-4; CDR3 DNA: TGTGCCAGCAGCCAAGTTAGCACGCAAAAACTGTTTTTT; CDR3 protein: CASSQVSTQKLFF
V gene: TRBV18; D gene: .; clone size: .; J gene: TRBJ1-1; CDR3 DNA: TGTGCCACCCACATGGACATGAACACTGAAGCTTTCTTT; CDR3 protein: CATHMDMNTEAFF
V gene: TRBV19; D gene: .; clone size: few; J gene: TRBJ1-2; CDR3 DNA: TGTGCCAGTAGTATAGATAGGCAACTCCTCAACTATGGCTACACCTTC; CDR3 protein: CASSIDRQLLNYGYTF
V gene: TRBV12-3/TRBV12-4; D gene: TRBD1; clone size: .; J gene: TRBJ1-1; CDR3 DNA: TGTGCCAGCAGTCCCCCGGGACAGGCAGCGGGGGCTTTCTTT; CDR3 protein: CASSPPGQAAGAFF
V gene: TRBV3-1; D gene: .; clone size: few; J gene: TRBJ1-5; CDR3 DNA: TGTGCCAGCAGCTACAGCAGGGTCCAGCCCCAGCATTTT; CDR3 protein: CASSYSRVQPQHF
V gene: TRBV7-2; D gene: .; clone size: many; J gene: TRBJ1-1; CDR3 DNA: TGTGCCAGCAGCTTTGGGGTCACTGAAGCTTTCTTT; CDR3 protein: CASSFGVTEAFF